This T cell receptor beta chain stems from a study of blood T cell repertoires in COVID-19. The germline CDR1 and CDR2 sequences are SGHRS and YFSETQ. Unmatched junction bases numbered 3, after V lost 9 bases and J lost 2 bases. The CDR3 contains 14 residues. TCRdb's copy holds only in-frame clones and misses some; the assay was immunoSEQ multiplex PCR. The table has roughly 80,000 clones, more than 70% seen once. The chain is built from TRBV5-1 and TRBJ2-2; 11 positions match TRBD2. The clonotype was recovered from a woman at least 80 years old with acute or convalescent COVID-19. Sequencing input: peripheral blood. CDR3 coding DNA: TGCGCCACTGGGACTAGCGGTAACACCGGGGAGCTGTTTTTT. Translated, it gives CATGTSGNTGELFF. The variable domain in full, with the rest retrieved from reference TRBV5-1 and TRBJ2-2, is KAGVTQTPRYLIKTRGQQVTLSCSPISGHRSVSWYQQTPGQGLQFLFEYFSETQRNKGNFPGRFSGRQFSNSRSEMNVSTLELGDSALYLCATGTSGNTGELFFGEGSRLTVL.